This T cell receptor (beta chain) is from a study of cytomegalovirus exposure and HLA in healthy donors. CDR3 size: 16 residues. V lost 3 bases and J lost 0; bases outside the gene matches: 8. CDR1 is SGDLS, CDR2 YYNGEE, per germline. Primers included in the PCR were 60 Vbeta and 13 Jbeta primers. Profiled with immunoSEQ multiplex PCR; TCRdb holds only in-frame clones, not every one. The table lists around 70,000 clones. This sequence was found in a female donor in good health and CMV-seropositive. The chain joins TRBV9 to TRBJ1-1; 7 bases line up with TRBD1. The sample comprised PBMCs. In DNA form, the CDR3 reads TGTGCCAGCAGCGCTCTAGTGGGACAGCTGAACACTGAAGCTTTCTTT. It specifies CASSALVGQLNTEAFF.